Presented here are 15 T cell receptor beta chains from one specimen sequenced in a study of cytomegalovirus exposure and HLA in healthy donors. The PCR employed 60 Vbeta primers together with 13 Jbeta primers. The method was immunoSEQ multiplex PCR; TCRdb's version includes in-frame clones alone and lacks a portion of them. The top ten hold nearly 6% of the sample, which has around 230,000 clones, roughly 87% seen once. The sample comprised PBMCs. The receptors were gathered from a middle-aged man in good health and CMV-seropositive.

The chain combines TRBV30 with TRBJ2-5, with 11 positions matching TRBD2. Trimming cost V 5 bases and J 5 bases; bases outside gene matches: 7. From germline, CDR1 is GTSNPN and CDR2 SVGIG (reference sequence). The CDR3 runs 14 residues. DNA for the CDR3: TGTGCCTGGGATGTAGCGGGGGGGGTGGAGACCCAGTACTTC. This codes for CAWDVAGGVETQYF.

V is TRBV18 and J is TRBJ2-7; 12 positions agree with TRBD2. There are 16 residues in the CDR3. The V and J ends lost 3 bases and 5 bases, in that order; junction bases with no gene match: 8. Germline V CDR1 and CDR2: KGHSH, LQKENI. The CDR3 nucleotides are TGTGCCAGCTCACCGCCTTCTAGCGGGAGGGCCAACGAGCAGTACTTC. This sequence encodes CASSPPSSGRANEQYF.

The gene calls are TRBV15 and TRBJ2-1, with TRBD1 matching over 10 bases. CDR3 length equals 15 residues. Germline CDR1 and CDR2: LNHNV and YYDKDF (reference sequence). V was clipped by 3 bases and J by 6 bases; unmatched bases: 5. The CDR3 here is CATSRMGTGANEQFF. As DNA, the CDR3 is TGTGCCACCAGCAGGATGGGGACAGGGGCCAATGAGCAGTTCTTC. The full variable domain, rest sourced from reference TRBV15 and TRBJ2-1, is DAMVIQNPRYQVTQFGKPVTLSCSQTLNHNVMYWYQQKSSQAPKLLFHYYDKDFNNEADTPDNFQSRRPNTSFCFLDIRSPGLGDTAMYLCATSRMGTGANEQFFGPGTRLTVL.

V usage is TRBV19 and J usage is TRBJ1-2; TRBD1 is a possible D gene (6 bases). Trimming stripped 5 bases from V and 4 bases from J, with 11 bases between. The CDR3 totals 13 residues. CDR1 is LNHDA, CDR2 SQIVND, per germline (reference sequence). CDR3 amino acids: CASSEQGIYGYTF. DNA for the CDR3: TGTGCCAGTAGTGAACAGGGTATCTATGGCTACACCTTC.

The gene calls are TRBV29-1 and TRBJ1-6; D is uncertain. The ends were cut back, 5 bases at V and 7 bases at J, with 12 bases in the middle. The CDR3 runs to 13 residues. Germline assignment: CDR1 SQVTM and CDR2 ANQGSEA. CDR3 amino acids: CSVTRGYNSPLHF. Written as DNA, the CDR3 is TGCAGCGTTACCCGGGGATACAATTCACCCCTCCACTTT.

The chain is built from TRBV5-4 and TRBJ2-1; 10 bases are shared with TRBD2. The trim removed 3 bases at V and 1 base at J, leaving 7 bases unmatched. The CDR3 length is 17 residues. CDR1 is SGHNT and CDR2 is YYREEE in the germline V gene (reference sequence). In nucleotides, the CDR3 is TGTGCCAGCAGCTGGGGGCTAGCGGGAGTTTCCTACAATGAGCAGTTCTTC. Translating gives CASSWGLAGVSYNEQFF. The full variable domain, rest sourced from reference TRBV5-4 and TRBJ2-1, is ETGVTQSPTHLIKTRGQQVTLRCSSQSGHNTVSWYQQALGQGPQFIFQYYREEENGRGNFPPRFSGLQFPNYSSELNVNALELDDSALYLCASSWGLAGVSYNEQFFGPGTRLTVL.

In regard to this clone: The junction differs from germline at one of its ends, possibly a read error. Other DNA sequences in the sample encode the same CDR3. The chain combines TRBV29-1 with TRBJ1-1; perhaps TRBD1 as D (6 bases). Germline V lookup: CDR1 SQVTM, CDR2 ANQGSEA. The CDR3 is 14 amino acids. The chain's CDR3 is CSVVTGSGGTEAFF. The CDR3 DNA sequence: TGCAGCGTTGTGACAGGCTCGGGGGGCACTGAAGCATTCTTT.

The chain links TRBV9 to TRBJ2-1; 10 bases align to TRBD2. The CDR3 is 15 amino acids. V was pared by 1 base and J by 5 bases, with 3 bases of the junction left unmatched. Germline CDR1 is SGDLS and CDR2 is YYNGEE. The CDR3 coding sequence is TGTGCCAGCAGCGTACTAGCGGGAGAGGACAATGAGCAGTTCTTC. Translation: CASSVLAGEDNEQFF.

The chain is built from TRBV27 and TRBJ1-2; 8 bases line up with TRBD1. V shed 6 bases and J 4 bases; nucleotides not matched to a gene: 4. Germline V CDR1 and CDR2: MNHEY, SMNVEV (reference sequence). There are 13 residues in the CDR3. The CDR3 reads CASSQGASYGYTF. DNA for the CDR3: TGTGCCAGCAGCCAGGGGGCTTCCTATGGCTACACCTTC.

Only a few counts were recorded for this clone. The CDR3 sequence is CASSPRGWLAVNTGELFF. In DNA, the CDR3 is TGTGCCAGCAGCCCTAGGGGGTGGCTAGCGGTGAACACCGGGGAGCTGTTTTTT. The chain couples TRBV11-3 to TRBJ2-2, with D possibly matching TRBD2 (7 bases). The CDR3 has 18 amino acids. Germline V lookup: CDR1 SGHNT, CDR2 YENEEA. V was pared by 5 bases and J by 1 base, with 20 bases between. Based on the CDR3 plus reference TRBV11-3 and TRBJ2-2, the full variable domain is EAGVVQSPRYKIIEKKQPVAFWCNPISGHNTLYWYLQNLGQGPELLIRYENEEAVDDSQLPKDRFSAERLKGVDSTLKIQPAELGDSAVYLCASSPRGWLAVNTGELFFGEGSRLTVL.

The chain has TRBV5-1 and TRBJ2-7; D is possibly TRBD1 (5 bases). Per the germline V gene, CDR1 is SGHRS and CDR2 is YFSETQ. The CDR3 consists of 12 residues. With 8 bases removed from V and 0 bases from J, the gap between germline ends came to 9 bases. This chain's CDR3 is CASDSCSYEQYV. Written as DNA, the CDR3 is TGCGCCAGTGACAGTTGCTCCTACGAGCAGTACGTC.

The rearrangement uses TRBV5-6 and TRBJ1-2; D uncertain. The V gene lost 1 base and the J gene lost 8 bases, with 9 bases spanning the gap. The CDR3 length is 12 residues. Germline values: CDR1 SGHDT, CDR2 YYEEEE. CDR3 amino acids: CASSLTLGGYTF. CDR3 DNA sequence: TGTGCCAGCAGCTTGACCTTGGGCGGCTACACCTTC.

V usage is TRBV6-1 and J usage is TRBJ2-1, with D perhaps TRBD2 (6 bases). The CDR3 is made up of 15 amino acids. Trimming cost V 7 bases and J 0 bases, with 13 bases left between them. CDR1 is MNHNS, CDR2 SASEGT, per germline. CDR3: CASIPRESSYNEQFF. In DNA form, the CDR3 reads TGTGCCAGCATTCCTCGGGAGAGCTCCTACAATGAGCAGTTCTTC.

In DNA, the CDR3 is TGTGCCAGCAGTGCAGGGGGCGTATCCGGCAATCAGCCCCAGCATTTT. This sequence encodes CASSAGGVSGNQPQHF. The chain recombines TRBV2 with TRBJ1-5, with 8 bases that match TRBD1. Germline values: CDR1 SNHLY, CDR2 FYNNEI. Losses at the gene ends were 4 bases for V and 2 bases for J; bases not matched to a gene: 7. CDR3 size: 16 residues. Full variable domain (missing parts from reference TRBV2 and TRBJ1-5): EPEVTQTPSHQVTQMGQEVILRCVPISNHLYFYWYRQILGQKVEFLVSFYNNEISEKSEIFDDQFSVERPDGSNFTLKIRSTKLEDSAMYFCASSAGGVSGNQPQHFGDGTRLSIL.

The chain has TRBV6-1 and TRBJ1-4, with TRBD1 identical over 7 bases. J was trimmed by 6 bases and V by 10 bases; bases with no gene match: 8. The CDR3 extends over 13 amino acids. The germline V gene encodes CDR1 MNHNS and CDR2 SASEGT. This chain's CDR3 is CATNRGRDEKLFF. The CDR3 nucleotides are TGTGCCACCAACAGGGGTAGGGATGAAAAACTGTTTTTT.